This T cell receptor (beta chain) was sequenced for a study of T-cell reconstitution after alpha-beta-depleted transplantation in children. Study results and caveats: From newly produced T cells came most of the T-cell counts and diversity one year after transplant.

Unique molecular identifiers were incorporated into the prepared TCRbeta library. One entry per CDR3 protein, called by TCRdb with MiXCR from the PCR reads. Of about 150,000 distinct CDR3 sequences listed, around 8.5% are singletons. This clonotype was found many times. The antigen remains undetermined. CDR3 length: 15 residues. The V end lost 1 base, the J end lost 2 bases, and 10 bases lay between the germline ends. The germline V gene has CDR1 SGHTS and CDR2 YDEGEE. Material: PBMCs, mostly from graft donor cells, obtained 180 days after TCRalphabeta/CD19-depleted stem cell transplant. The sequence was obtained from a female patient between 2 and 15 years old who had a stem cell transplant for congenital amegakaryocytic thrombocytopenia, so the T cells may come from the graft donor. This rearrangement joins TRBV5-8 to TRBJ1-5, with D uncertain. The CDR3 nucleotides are TGTGCCAGCAGCTTGCGGGTACGCGGCAATCAGCCCCAGCATTTT. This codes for CASSLRVRGNQPQHF. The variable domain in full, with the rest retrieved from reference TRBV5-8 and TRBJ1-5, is EAGVTQSPTHLIKTRGQQATLRCSPISGHTSVYWYQQALGLGLQFLLWYDEGEERNRGNFPPRFSGRQFPNYSSELNVNALELEDSALYLCASSLRVRGNQPQHFGDGTRLSIL.